These 17 T cell receptor beta chains were sequenced from one sample in a study of low-dose radiotherapy and immunotherapy resistance in tumors. Gene-specific TRAV and TRBV primers were used for first-strand cDNA, covering alpha and beta chains. The TCRs were subjected to amplification over about 19 PCR cycles employing a constant-region primer in conjunction with a V-primer adapter. TCRdb fed the reads into MiXCR, producing one record per CDR3 protein. The profile covers roughly 17,000 distinct CDR3 sequences, with approximately 63% appearing a single time and 4.5% to 7% taken by the ten largest. The receptors stem from a human donor with advanced metastatic prostate, ovarian, gallbladder or colorectal cancer (not recorded which). This table probably holds off-target reads from a library built for another chain.

The chain uses TRBV12-3 or TRBV12-4 and TRBJ1-6, with D unclear. This CDR3 has 14 amino acids. Deletions cut 7 bases from V and 9 bases from J, with 16 bases between. The CDR3 loop reads CASTLGGVGSPLHF. CDR3 DNA sequence: TGTGCCAGCACCTTAGGCGGTGTTGGTTCACCCCTCCACTTT.

The chain combines TRBV20-1 with TRBJ2-5, with unresolved D. The germline CDR1 and CDR2 sequences are DFQATT and SNEGSKA (reference sequence). The CDR3 consists of 14 residues. Trimming removed 3 bases from V and 7 bases from J, with 18 bases in between. DNA for the CDR3: TGCAGTGCTAGCGCACCGAACGCCATAGGGACCCAGTACTTC. Protein: CSASAPNAIGTQYF.

This clonotype appeared a few times. The rearrangement joins TRBV20-1 to TRBJ2-5, with D perhaps TRBD2 (5 bases). Germline CDR1 is DFQATT and CDR2 is SNEGSKA (reference sequence). Trimming stripped 0 bases from V and 5 bases from J, with 22 bases between. The CDR3 has 17 residues. CDR3 DNA: TGCAGTGCTAGAGATCGTGCTGATGTACTAGTTGCCGAGACCCAGTACTTC. Translating it yields CSARDRADVLVAETQYF.

This chain uses TRBV5-1 with TRBJ2-7; D might be TRBD1 or TRBD2, each matching 5 bases. The length of the CDR3 is 16 residues. Trimming shortened V by 4 bases and J by 3 bases, and 20 bases separated the two germline ends. Germline CDR1 SGHRS, CDR2 YFSETQ. CDR3 in amino acids: CASSPRGPGGVYEQYF. Written as DNA, the CDR3 is TGCGCCAGCAGCCCTCGGGGACCAGGTGGTGTCTACGAGCAGTACTTC.

In its sample, this clonotype was seen a few times. This chain connects TRBV5-1 to TRBJ2-1; D remains ambiguous. CDR3 length: 13 residues. V shed 1 base and J shed 4 bases, with 6 bases lying between them. Germline CDR1 SGHRS, CDR2 YFSETQ. CDR3 sequence (DNA): TGCGCCAGCAGCTTGCCAGGTTACAATGAGCAGTTCTTC. Its translation: CASSLPGYNEQFF.

This clonotype was found a few times. The chain links TRBV28 to TRBJ1-1; 10 nucleotides line up with TRBD1. V shed 4 bases, J shed 4 bases, and the junction held 6 bases outside the gene matches. In germline, CDR1 is MDHEN, CDR2 SYDVKM. CDR3 length: 15 amino acids. The CDR3 protein is CASSWPGQGITEAFF. The CDR3 coding sequence is TGTGCCAGCAGTTGGCCGGGACAGGGGATCACTGAAGCTTTCTTT.

The rearrangement joins TRBV5-5 to TRBJ1-2, with 8 bases aligning to TRBD1. Germline CDR1 reads SGHKS; CDR2 reads YYEKEE (reference sequence). V gave up 4 bases and J gave up 8 bases; unmatched junction bases: 10. This CDR3 is 14 amino acids long. The CDR3 is CASSDRQGLGGYTF. CDR3 sequence (DNA): TGTGCCAGCAGCGACAGACAGGGGTTAGGAGGCTACACCTTC.

V usage is TRBV7-9 and J usage is TRBJ1-2, with D tentatively TRBD1 (5 bases). V lost 6 bases and J 0 bases, leaving 17 bases between the germline ends. Per the germline V gene, CDR1 is SEHNR and CDR2 is FQNEAQ (reference sequence). This CDR3 has 16 residues. CDR3 sequence (DNA): TGTGCCAGCAGTCTAGGGGCGGAGGGGACTAACTATGGCTACACCTTC. Its translation is CASSLGAEGTNYGYTF.

The chain has TRBV27 and TRBJ2-1; TRBD1 or TRBD2 may be the D gene (5 bases each). CDR1 is MNHEY, CDR2 SMNVEV, per germline (reference sequence). CDR3 length equals 16 residues. Trimming stripped 1 base from V and 2 bases from J, with 12 bases between. The CDR3 is CASSLLVGATYNEQFF. CDR3 DNA sequence: TGTGCCAGCAGTTTATTAGTCGGGGCCACCTACAATGAGCAGTTCTTC.

The V call is TRBV30, the J call TRBJ1-1; tentatively, D is TRBD1 (5 bases). Per germline, CDR1 GTSNPN and CDR2 SVGIG (reference sequence). V was shortened by 2 bases and J by 3 bases, with 10 bases between the two germline ends. The CDR3 loop spans 13 amino acids. The chain's CDR3 is CAWSRGADTEAFF. The CDR3 DNA is TGTGCCTGGAGTAGGGGCGCGGACACTGAAGCTTTCTTT.

This rearrangement joins TRBV30 to TRBJ2-1; TRBD2 matches at 9 bases. With 3 bases clipped from V and 5 bases from J, the junction kept 17 bases outside the gene matches. CDR1 is GTSNPN, CDR2 SVGIG, per germline (reference sequence). The CDR3 totals 18 residues. CDR3 DNA: TGTGCCTGGAGCGGGGCAGGAGTCAGGACTAGCGACAACAATGAGCAGTTCTTC. Translation: CAWSGAGVRTSDNNEQFF.

In its sample, this clonotype was seen a few times. The chain recombines TRBV2 with TRBJ2-6, with no clear D. This CDR3 comprises 15 residues. The germline gives CDR1 SNHLY, CDR2 FYNNEI. Trimming pared 8 bases from V and 0 bases from J, leaving 11 bases between. As DNA, the CDR3 is TGTGCCAGCCGAAGTGGGGTCTCTGGGGCCAACGTCCTGACTTTC. This translates into CASRSGVSGANVLTF.

This clonotype has only a few counts. The rearrangement uses TRBV4-2 and TRBJ2-1; possible D gene TRBD2, 7 bases. CDR1 and CDR2 from the germline V gene are LGHNA and YNFKEQ. CDR3 length: 15 amino acids. Between the trimmed V and J ends, which lost 0 bases and 8 bases, there was a span of 14 bases. The CDR3: CASSQELGGRYEQFF. DNA for the CDR3: TGTGCCAGCAGCCAAGAGCTCGGGGGGCGGTATGAGCAGTTCTTC.

V is TRBV27 and J is TRBJ1-5, with a weak D call TRBD1 (6 bases). This CDR3 spans 13 amino acids. Germline CDR1 MNHEY, CDR2 SMNVEV (reference sequence). Trimming shortened V by 6 bases and J by 7 bases, and 13 bases separated the two germline ends. The DNA for the CDR3 is TGTGCCAGCAGGGCAGGGGTCGGCCAGCCCCAGCATTTT. Translation: CASRAGVGQPQHF.

The J gene is TRBJ2-3, the V gene TRBV20-1; possibly TRBD1 or TRBD2 for D (5 bases each). From germline, CDR1 is DFQATT and CDR2 SNEGSKA (reference sequence). Trimming stripped 4 bases from V and 6 bases from J, with 17 bases between. The CDR3 contains 14 residues. DNA for the CDR3: TGCAGTGCTAAATCCCGAGGGGCGTGGGATACGCAGTATTTT. This codes for CSAKSRGAWDTQYF.

The chain recombines TRBV5-1 with TRBJ1-1; D is unresolved. CDR3 length equals 15 residues. Germline V lookup: CDR1 SGHRS, CDR2 YFSETQ. V was cut by 4 bases and J by 4 bases, with 17 bases left in between. The CDR3 spells CASSQALNRGTEAFF. In nucleotides, the CDR3 is TGCGCCAGCAGCCAGGCCCTCAACCGAGGCACTGAAGCTTTCTTT.

CDR3 sequence (DNA): TGTGCCAGCAGCTTAGCCAGTTCTAGCGGGGGGGCAGAGACCCAGTACTTC. Its translation is CASSLASSSGGAETQYF. V usage is TRBV7-2 and J usage is TRBJ2-5, with 12 nucleotides matching TRBD2. Unmatched junction bases numbered 6, after V lost 0 bases and J lost 4 bases. The CDR3 runs to 17 residues. CDR1 is SGHTA and CDR2 is FQGNSA in the germline V gene.